This is a list of T cell receptor beta chains from one sample in a study of blood T cells in healthy people across ages. A single record per CDR3 protein comes from TCRdb applying MiXCR to the 5' RACE reads. The sample has some 900,000 distinct CDR3 sequences; 29% are singletons. Sequencing was carried out using blood. Receptors originate from an elderly woman in good health. The CDR3 runs from the conserved cysteine through the conserved F or W. Fields, in order: clone size, V gene, D gene, J gene, CDR3 DNA, CDR3 protein. D genes are given only for firm matches. Size values are once, few and many counts, or a class for expanded clones, and some rows have none.

many	TRBV2	.	TRBJ1-2	TGTGCCAGCAGTGAATTAGACTATGGCTACACCTTC	CASSELDYGYTF
many	TRBV6-2/TRBV6-3	.	TRBJ1-2	TGTGCCAGCGGACCCCCGGGCTATGGCTACACCTTC	CASGPPGYGYTF
.	TRBV19	.	TRBJ1-1	TGTGCCAGTAGTATAGAGGACGGAAGGTGGACTGAAGCTTTCTTT	CASSIEDGRWTEAFF
few	TRBV27	.	TRBJ1-4	TGTGCCACCAAACGGACGGGGCGACAGTTTGATGAAAAACTGTTTTTT	CATKRTGRQFDEKLFF
.	TRBV29-1	.	TRBJ2-3	TGCAGCGTTGAAGGCAACGGTAGAGATACGCAGTATTTT	CSVEGNGRDTQYF
.	TRBV18	TRBD1	TRBJ1-1	TGTGCCAGCTCTCAACAGGGGGCCACCTCCACTGAAGCTTTCTTT	CASSQQGATSTEAFF
.	TRBV20-1	TRBD2	TRBJ2-1	TGCAGTGCACCTGCCCCGGACATAGTGACTAGCGAGTCTTCGAGCTCCTACAATGAGCAGTTCTTC	CSAPAPDIVTSESSSSYNEQFF
many	TRBV5-1	.	TRBJ2-1	TGCGCCAGCAGCTTGGCCATGGGAACCTACAATGAGCAGTTCTTC	CASSLAMGTYNEQFF
many	TRBV5-1	.	TRBJ2-3	TGCGCCAGCAATGGGGGCATCGCAGATACGCAGTATTTT	CASNGGIADTQYF
many	TRBV12-3/TRBV12-4	TRBD2	TRBJ2-3	TGTGCCAGCAGTTTCGGCCTGGGACTAGGAAAAGATACGCAGTATTTT	CASSFGLGLGKDTQYF
many	TRBV4-3	.	TRBJ2-5	TGCGCCAGCAGCCAACGGGTCGGGGGATCCATCCAAGAGACCCAGTACTTC	CASSQRVGGSIQETQYF
.	TRBV13	.	TRBJ2-1	TGTGCCAGCAGCCCCACCACGTTTGGCGGGGAGGATGAGCAGTTCTTC	CASSPTTFGGEDEQFF
.	TRBV2	TRBD1	TRBJ2-5	TGTGCCAGCAGTCAAGACAGGGGGGATCAAGAGACCCAGTACTTC	CASSQDRGDQETQYF
many	TRBV2	TRBD1	TRBJ2-5	TGTGCCAGCAGTTGGGGGACAGGAGGCCCAGAGACCCAGTACTTC	CASSWGTGGPETQYF
once	TRBV20-1	.	TRBJ2-3	TGCAGTGCTAGAGCCCCTAGCGCAGGAGATACGCAGTATTTT	CSARAPSAGDTQYF
many	TRBV4-2	.	TRBJ1-2	TGTGCCAGCAGCCAGACCGAATCTGCTAACTATGGCTACACCTTC	CASSQTESANYGYTF
few	TRBV29-1	.	TRBJ2-5	TGCAGCGTTCCTCAAAGGCGGCAGGGGCCCCAAGAGACCCAGTACTTC	CSVPQRRQGPQETQYF
few	TRBV29-1	TRBD1	TRBJ2-2	TGCAGCGTTAAGGACAGGGTGAACACCGGGGAGCTGTTTTTT	CSVKDRVNTGELFF
few	TRBV28	.	TRBJ1-5	TGTGCCAGCAGTTTCGTCCTAGCCAATCAGCCCCAGCATTTT	CASSFVLANQPQHF
.	TRBV29-1	TRBD2	TRBJ2-2	TGCAGCGTGACCCGACTAGCGGGGAACGCGAACACCGGGGAGCTGTTTTTT	CSVTRLAGNANTGELFF
.	TRBV5-1	.	TRBJ1-3	TGCGCCAGCAGCTTGGAGACTCTGGTCTCTGGAAACACCATATATTTT	CASSLETLVSGNTIYF
many	TRBV20-1	.	TRBJ2-1	TGCAGTGCTAGCGAAGGAGTGACGTACAATGAGCAGTTCTTC	CSASEGVTYNEQFF
.	TRBV7-6	.	TRBJ2-5	TGTGCCAGCAGCTTCGGGGGCAGGAAGGTGGAGACCCAGTACTTC	CASSFGGRKVETQYF
.	TRBV3-1	TRBD2	TRBJ2-1	TGTGCCAGCAGCAGAGGCGGGGGGGGGTACAATGAGCAGTTCTTC	CASSRGGGGYNEQFF
many	TRBV20-1	TRBD2	TRBJ2-5	TGCAGTGCTAGAGATGTAGCGGGGTTTATGGAGACCCAGTACTTC	CSARDVAGFMETQYF
.	TRBV30	TRBD1	TRBJ1-1	TGTGCCTGGAGTGTACAAGGGACAGGGGCGTCGAACACTGAAGCTTTCTTT	CAWSVQGTGASNTEAFF
medium-sized	TRBV12-3/TRBV12-4	TRBD2	TRBJ2-3	TGTGCCAGCAGTCATCGGGAGGGCCCAGATACGCAGTATTTT	CASSHREGPDTQYF
many	TRBV7-2	TRBD2	TRBJ2-1	TGTGCCAGCACCTTAGCGGGGCAACGGTCGGGTGAGCAGTTCTTC	CASTLAGQRSGEQFF
.	TRBV3-1	.	TRBJ1-1	TGTGCCAGCAGCCAAGAGGTGGGGTCCAACACTGAAGCTTTCTTT	CASSQEVGSNTEAFF
.	TRBV5-6	TRBD1	TRBJ2-3	TGTGCCAGCAGCAGACAGGGGGAGCGAAGAGATACGCAGTATTTT	CASSRQGERRDTQYF
.	TRBV7-2	.	TRBJ1-6	TGTGCCAGCAGCCCCCAGGTGGGCAGTAATTCACCCCTCCACTTT	CASSPQVGSNSPLHF
few	TRBV7-2	TRBD2	TRBJ2-3	TGTGCCAGCAGCTCGGCTTCACTAGCGTACCGCACAGATACGCAGTATTTT	CASSSASLAYRTDTQYF
few	TRBV7-9	.	TRBJ1-2	TGTGCCAGCAGCTTAGGACATATCCGGGAGGGCTACACCTTC	CASSLGHIREGYTF
.	TRBV5-1	.	TRBJ2-7	TGCGCCAGCAGATCAACGCGGAGGGGACCTCCAGAGCAGTACTTC	CASRSTRRGPPEQYF
many	TRBV5-6	.	TRBJ1-2	TGTGCCAGCAGCTTGCAACCCGGATCTAACTATGGCTACACCTTC	CASSLQPGSNYGYTF
many	TRBV7-2	TRBD1	TRBJ2-1	TGTGCCAGCAGCTATGGACAGGGCAAGGGGAATGAGCAGTTCTTC	CASSYGQGKGNEQFF
many	TRBV15	.	TRBJ1-5	TGTGCCACCAGCAGAGACCGAGGGCGGCCCCAGCATTTT	CATSRDRGRPQHF
many	TRBV7-2	.	TRBJ2-3	TGTGCCAGCAGACAGGGAGCAGATACGCAGTATTTT	CASRQGADTQYF
many	TRBV6-6	.	TRBJ1-1	TGTGCCAGCAGTTACTCTTCGGGACGGAACACTGAAGCTTTCTTT	CASSYSSGRNTEAFF